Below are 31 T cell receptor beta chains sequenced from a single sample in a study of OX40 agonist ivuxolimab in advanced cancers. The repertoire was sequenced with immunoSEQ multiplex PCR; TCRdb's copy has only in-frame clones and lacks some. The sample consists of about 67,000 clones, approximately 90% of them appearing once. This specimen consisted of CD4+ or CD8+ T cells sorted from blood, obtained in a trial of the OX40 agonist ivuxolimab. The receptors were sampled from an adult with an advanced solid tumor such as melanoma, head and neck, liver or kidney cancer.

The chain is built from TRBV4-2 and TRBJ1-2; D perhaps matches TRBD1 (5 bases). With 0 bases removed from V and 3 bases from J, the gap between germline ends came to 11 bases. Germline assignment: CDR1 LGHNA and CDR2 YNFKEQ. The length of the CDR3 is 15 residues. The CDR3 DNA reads TGTGCCAGCAGCCAAGAGCCGGGGCGCGACTATGGCTACACCTTC. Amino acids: CASSQEPGRDYGYTF.

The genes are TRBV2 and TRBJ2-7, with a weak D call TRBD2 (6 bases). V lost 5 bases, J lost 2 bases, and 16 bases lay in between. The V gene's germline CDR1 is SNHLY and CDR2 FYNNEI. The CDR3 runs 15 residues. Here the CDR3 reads CASSQSGTGPYEQYF. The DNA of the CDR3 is TGTGCCAGCAGTCAATCTGGGACTGGACCCTACGAGCAGTACTTC.

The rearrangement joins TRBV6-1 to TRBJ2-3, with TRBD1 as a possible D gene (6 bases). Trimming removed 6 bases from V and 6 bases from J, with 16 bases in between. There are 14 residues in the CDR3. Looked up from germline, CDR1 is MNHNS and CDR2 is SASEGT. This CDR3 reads CASRRVHTGDTQYF. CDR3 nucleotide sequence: TGTGCCAGCAGGAGGGTTCACACAGGGGATACGCAGTATTTT.

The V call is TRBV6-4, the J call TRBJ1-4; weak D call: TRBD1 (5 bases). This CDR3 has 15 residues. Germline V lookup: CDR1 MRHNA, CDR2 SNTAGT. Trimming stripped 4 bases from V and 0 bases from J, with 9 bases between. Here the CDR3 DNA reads TGTGCCAGCAGTGTGACGGGGGCAACTAATGAAAAACTGTTTTTT. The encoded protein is CASSVTGATNEKLFF.

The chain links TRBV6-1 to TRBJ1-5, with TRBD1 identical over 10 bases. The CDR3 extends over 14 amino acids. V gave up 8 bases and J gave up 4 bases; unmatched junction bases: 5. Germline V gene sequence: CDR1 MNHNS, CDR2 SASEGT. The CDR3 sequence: CASGDRGGNQPQHF. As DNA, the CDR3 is TGTGCCAGCGGGGACAGGGGTGGTAATCAGCCCCAGCATTTT.

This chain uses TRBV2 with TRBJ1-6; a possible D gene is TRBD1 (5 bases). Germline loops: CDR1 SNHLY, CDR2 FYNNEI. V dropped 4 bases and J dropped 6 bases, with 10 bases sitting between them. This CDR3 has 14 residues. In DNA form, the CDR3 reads TGTGCCAGCAGTGCGGCCGGGGCTAATTCACCCCTCCACTTT. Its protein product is CASSAAGANSPLHF.

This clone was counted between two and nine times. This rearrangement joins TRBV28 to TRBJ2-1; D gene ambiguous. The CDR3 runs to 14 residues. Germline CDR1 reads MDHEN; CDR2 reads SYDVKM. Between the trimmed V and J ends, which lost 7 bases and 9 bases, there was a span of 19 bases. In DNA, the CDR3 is TGTGCCAGCACCTATGGGATTTCAAAGGGTGAGCAGTTCTTC. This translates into CASTYGISKGEQFF. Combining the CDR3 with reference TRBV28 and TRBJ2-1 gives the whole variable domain DVKVTQSSRYLVKRTGEKVFLECVQDMDHENMFWYRQDPGLGLRLIYFSYDVKMKEKGDIPEGYSVSREKKERFSLILESASTNQTSMYLCASTYGISKGEQFFGPGTRLTVL.

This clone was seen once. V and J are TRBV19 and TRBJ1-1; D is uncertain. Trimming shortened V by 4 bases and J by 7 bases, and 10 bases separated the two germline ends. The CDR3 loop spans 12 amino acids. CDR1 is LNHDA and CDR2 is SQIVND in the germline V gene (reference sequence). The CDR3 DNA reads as TGTGCCAGTAGTAATTACGCGAGTGAAGCTTTCTTT. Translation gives CASSNYASEAFF. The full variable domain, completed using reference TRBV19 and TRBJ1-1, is DGGITQSPKYLFRKEGQNVTLSCEQNLNHDAMYWYRQDPGQGLRLIYYSQIVNDFQKGDIAEGYSVSREKKESFPLTVTSAQKNPTAFYLCASSNYASEAFFGQGTRLTVV.

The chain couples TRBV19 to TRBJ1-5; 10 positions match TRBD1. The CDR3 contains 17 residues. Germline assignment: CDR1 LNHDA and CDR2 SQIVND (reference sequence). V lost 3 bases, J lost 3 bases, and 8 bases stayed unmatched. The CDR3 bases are TGTGCCAGTAGTATGTTCCGGGGACAGGGGACCAATCAGCCCCAGCATTTT. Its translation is CASSMFRGQGTNQPQHF. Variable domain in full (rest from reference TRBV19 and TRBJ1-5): DGGITQSPKYLFRKEGQNVTLSCEQNLNHDAMYWYRQDPGQGLRLIYYSQIVNDFQKGDIAEGYSVSREKKESFPLTVTSAQKNPTAFYLCASSMFRGQGTNQPQHFGDGTRLSIL.

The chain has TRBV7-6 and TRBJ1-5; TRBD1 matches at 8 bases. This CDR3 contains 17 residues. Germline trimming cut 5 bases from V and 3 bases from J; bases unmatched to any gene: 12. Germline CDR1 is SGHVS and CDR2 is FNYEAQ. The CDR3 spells CASSLGQGTTFNQPQHF. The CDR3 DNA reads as TGTGCCAGCAGCCTCGGACAGGGCACAACATTCAATCAGCCCCAGCATTTT.

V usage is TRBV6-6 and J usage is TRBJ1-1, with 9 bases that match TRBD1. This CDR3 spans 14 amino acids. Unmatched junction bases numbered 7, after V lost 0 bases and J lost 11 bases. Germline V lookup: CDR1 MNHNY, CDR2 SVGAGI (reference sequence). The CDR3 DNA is TGTGCCAGCAGTTACTCTGAGGGACAGGGCAAGGCTTTCTTT. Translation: CASSYSEGQGKAFF.

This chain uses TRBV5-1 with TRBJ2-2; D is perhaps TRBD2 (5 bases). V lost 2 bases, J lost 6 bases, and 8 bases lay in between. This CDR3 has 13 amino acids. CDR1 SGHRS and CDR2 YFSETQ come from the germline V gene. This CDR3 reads CASSLTSPGELFF. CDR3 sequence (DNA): TGCGCCAGCAGCTTAACTAGTCCCGGGGAGCTGTTTTTT.

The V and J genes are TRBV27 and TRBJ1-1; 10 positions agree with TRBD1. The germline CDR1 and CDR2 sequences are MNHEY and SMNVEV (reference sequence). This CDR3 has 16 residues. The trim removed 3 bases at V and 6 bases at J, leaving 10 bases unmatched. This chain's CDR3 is CASSLSGTGVVSEAFF. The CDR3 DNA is TGTGCCAGCAGTTTGTCCGGGACAGGGGTGGTGTCTGAAGCTTTCTTT.

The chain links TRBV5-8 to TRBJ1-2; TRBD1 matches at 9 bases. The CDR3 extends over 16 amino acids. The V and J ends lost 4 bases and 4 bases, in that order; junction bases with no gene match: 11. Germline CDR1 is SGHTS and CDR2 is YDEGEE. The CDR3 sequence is CASSPPPGTGFYGYTF. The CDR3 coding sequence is TGTGCCAGCAGCCCCCCACCGGGGACAGGGTTCTATGGCTACACCTTC.

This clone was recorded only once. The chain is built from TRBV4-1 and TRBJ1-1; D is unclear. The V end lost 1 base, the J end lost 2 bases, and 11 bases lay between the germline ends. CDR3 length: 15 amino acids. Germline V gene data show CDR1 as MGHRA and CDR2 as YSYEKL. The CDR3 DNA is TGCGCCAGCAGCCAAGCCCTAGCAGGTAACACTGAAGCTTTCTTT. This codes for CASSQALAGNTEAFF.

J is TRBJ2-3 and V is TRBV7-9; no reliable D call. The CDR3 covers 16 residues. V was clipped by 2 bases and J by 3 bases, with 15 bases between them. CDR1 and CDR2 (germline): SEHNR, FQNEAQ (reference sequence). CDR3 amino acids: CASSLLGLQKTDTQYF. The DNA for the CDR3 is TGTGCCAGCAGCTTACTAGGTTTACAGAAAACAGATACGCAGTATTTT.

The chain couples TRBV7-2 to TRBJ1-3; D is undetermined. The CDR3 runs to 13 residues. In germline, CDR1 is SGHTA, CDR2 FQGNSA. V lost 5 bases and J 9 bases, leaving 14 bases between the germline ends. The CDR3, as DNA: TGTGCCAGCAGCATCGACGTAGTAAGCACCATATATTTT. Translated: CASSIDVVSTIYF.

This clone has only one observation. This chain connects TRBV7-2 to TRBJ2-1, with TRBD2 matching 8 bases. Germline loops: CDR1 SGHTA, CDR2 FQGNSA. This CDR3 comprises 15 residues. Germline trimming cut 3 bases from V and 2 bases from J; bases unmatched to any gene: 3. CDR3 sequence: CASSFSGVAYNEQFF. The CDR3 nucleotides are TGTGCCAGCAGCTTTAGCGGGGTCGCCTACAATGAGCAGTTCTTC.

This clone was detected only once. The chain's CDR3 is CASKGRGRETQYF. The CDR3 DNA is TGTGCCAGTAAGGGGCGGGGTAGGGAGACCCAGTACTTC. The chain has TRBV19 and TRBJ2-5; D is possibly TRBD2 (6 bases). The germline CDR1 and CDR2 sequences are LNHDA and SQIVND (reference sequence). With 7 bases removed from V and 5 bases from J, the gap between germline ends came to 14 bases. The length of the CDR3 is 13 residues.

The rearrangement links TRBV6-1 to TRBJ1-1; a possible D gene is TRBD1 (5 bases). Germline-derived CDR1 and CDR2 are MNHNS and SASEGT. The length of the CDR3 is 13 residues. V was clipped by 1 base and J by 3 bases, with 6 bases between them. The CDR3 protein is CASSEGGHTEAFF. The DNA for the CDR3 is TGTGCCAGCAGTGAAGGGGGACACACTGAAGCTTTCTTT.

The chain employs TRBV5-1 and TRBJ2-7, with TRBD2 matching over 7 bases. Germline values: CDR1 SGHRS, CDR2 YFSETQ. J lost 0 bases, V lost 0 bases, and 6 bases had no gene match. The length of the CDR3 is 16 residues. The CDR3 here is CASSLVRGRSSYEQYF. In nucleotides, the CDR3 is TGCGCCAGCAGCTTGGTCCGCGGGAGATCCTCCTACGAGCAGTACTTC.

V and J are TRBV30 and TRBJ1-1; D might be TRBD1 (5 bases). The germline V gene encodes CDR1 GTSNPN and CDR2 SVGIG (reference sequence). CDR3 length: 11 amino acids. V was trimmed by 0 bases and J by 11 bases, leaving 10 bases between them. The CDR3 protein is CAWSVGDLAFF. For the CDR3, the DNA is TGTGCCTGGAGTGTGGGGGACTTGGCTTTCTTT.

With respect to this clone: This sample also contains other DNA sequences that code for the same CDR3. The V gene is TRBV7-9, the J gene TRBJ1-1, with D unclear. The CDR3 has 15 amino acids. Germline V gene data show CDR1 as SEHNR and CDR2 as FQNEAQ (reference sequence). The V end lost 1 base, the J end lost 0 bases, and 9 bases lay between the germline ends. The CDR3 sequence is CASSLGGGLNTEAFF. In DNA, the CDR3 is TGTGCCAGCAGCTTAGGGGGAGGACTGAACACTGAAGCTTTCTTT.

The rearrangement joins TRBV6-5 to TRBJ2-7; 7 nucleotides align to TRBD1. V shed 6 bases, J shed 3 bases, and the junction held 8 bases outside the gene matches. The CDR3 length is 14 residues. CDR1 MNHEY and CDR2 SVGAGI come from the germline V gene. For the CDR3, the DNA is TGTGCCAGCAGCCCCAGGGACAGTCTCTACGAGCAGTACTTC. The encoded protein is CASSPRDSLYEQYF.

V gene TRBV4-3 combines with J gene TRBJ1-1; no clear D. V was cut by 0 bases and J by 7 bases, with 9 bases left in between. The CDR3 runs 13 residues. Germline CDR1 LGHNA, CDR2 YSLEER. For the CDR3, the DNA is TGCGCCAGCAGCCAAGAGACGTTCCTTGAAGCTTTCTTT. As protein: CASSQETFLEAFF.

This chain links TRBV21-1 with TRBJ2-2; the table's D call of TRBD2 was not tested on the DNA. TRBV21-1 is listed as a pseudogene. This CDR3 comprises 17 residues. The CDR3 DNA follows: TGTGCCAGCACCTCCGGGACTAGCGGGGCGAACACCGGGGAGCTGTTTTTT. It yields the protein CASTSGTSGANTGELFF.

CDR3 loop: CASSIYMNTEAFF. The CDR3 region has the DNA TGTGCCAGTAGTATTTACATGAACACTGAAGCTTTCTTT. The J gene is TRBJ1-1, the V gene TRBV19, with no clear D. With 3 bases removed from V and 0 bases from J, the gap between germline ends came to 5 bases. From germline, CDR1 is LNHDA and CDR2 SQIVND (reference sequence). This CDR3 region has 13 residues. The variable domain in full, completed from reference TRBV19 and TRBJ1-1, reads DGGITQSPKYLFRKEGQNVTLSCEQNLNHDAMYWYRQDPGQGLRLIYYSQIVNDFQKGDIAEGYSVSREKKESFPLTVTSAQKNPTAFYLCASSIYMNTEAFFGQGTRLTVV.

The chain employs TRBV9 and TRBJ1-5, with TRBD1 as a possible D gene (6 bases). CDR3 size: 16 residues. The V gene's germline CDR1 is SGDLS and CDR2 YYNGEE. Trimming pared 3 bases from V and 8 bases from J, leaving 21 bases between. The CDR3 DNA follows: TGTGCCAGCAGCGGGGACACATTATTAGTTCTAAAGCCCCAGCATTTT. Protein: CASSGDTLLVLKPQHF.

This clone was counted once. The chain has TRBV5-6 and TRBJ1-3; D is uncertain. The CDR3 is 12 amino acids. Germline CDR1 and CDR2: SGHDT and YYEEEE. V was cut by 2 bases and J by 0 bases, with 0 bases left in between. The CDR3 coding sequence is TGTGCCAGCAGCTTCTCTGGAAACACCATATATTTT. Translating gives CASSFSGNTIYF. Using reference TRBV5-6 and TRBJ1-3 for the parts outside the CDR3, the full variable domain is DAGVTQSPTHLIKTRGQQVTLRCSPKSGHDTVSWYQQALGQGPQFIFQYYEEEERQRGNFPDRFSGHQFPNYSSELNVNALLLGDSALYLCASSFSGNTIYFGEGSWLTVV.

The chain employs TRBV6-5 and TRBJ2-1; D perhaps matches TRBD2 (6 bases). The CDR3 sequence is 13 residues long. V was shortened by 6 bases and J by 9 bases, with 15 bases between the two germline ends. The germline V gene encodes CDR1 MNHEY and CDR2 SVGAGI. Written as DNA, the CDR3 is TGTGCCAGCAGCCCACGGACTATCAGTGAGCAGTTCTTC. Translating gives CASSPRTISEQFF.

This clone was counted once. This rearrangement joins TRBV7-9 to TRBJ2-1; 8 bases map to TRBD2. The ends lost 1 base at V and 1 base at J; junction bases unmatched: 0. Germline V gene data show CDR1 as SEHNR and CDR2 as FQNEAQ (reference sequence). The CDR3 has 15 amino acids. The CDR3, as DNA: TGTGCCAGCAGCTTAGTAGCGGGGTCCTACAATGAGCAGTTCTTC. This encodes CASSLVAGSYNEQFF.